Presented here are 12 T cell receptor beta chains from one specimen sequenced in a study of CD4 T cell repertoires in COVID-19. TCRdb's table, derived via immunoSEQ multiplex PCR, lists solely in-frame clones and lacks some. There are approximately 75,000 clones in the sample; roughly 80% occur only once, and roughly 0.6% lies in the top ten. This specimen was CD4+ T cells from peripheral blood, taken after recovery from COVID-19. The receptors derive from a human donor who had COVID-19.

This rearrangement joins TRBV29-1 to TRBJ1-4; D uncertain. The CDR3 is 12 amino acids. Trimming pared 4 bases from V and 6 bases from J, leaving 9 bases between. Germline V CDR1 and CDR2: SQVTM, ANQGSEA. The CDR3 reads CSVGRSDEKLFF. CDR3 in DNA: TGCAGCGTTGGGAGATCTGATGAAAAACTGTTTTTT. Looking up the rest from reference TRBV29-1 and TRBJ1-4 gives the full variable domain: SAVISQKPSRDICQRGTSLTIQCQVDSQVTMMFWYRQQPGQSLTLIATANQGSEATYESGFVIDKFPISRPNLTFSTLTVSNMSPEDSSIYLCSVGRSDEKLFFGSGTQLSVL.

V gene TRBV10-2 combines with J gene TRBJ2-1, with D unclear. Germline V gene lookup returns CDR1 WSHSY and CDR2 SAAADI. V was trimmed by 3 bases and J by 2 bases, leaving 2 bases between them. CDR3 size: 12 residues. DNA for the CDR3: TGCGCCAGCAGTGAAGCCTACAATGAGCAGTTCTTC. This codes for CASSEAYNEQFF.

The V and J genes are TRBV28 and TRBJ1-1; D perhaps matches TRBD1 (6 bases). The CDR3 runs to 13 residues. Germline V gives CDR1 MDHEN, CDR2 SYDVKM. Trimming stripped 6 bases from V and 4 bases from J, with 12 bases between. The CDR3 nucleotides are TGTGCCAGCAGGAACCGGGGGGCCACTGAAGCTTTCTTT. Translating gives CASRNRGATEAFF.

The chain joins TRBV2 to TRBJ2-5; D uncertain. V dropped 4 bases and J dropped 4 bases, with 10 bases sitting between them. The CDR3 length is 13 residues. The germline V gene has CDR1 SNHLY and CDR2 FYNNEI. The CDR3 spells CASSGPAAETQYF. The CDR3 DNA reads TGTGCCAGCAGTGGGCCGGCGGCAGAGACCCAGTACTTC.

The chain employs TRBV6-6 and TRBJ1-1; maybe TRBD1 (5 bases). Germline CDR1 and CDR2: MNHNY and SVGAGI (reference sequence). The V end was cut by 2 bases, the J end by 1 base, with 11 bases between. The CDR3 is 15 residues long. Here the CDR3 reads CASSYDGGGNTEAFF. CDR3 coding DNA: TGTGCCAGCAGTTACGACGGGGGAGGGAACACTGAAGCTTTCTTT.

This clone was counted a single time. CDR3 amino acids: CASMEGDTEAFF. In nucleotides, the CDR3 is TGTGCCAGCATGGAGGGGGACACTGAAGCTTTCTTT. The chain joins TRBV28 to TRBJ1-1; D is perhaps TRBD1 (6 bases). There are 12 residues in the CDR3. Deletions cut 7 bases from V and 3 bases from J, with 9 bases between. Germline values: CDR1 MDHEN, CDR2 SYDVKM.

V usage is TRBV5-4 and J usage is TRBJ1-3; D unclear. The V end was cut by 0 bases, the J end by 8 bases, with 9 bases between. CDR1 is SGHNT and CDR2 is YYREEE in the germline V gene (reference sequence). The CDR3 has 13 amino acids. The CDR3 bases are TGTGCCAGCAGCTTGGGGGGTATAGACACCATATATTTT. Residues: CASSLGGIDTIYF.

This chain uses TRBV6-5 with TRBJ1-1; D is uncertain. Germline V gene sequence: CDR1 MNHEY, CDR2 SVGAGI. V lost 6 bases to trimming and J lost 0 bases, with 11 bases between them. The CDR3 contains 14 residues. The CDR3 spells CASRLQPVNTEAFF. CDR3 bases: TGTGCCAGCAGACTACAGCCCGTGAACACTGAAGCTTTCTTT.

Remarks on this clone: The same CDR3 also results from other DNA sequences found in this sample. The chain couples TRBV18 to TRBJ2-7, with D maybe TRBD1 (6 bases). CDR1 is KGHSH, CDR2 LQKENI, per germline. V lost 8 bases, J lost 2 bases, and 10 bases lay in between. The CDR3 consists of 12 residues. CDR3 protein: CASRGQAYEQYF. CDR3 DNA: TGTGCCAGCCGGGGACAAGCCTACGAGCAGTACTTC.

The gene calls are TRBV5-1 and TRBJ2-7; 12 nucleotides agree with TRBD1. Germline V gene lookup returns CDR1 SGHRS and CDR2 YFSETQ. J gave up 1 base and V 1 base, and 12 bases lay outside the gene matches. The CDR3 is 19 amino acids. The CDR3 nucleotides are TGCGCCAGCAGCTTGAGGGGGACAGGGGGCTACATCTTTTCCTACGAGCAGTACTTC. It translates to CASSLRGTGGYIFSYEQYF.

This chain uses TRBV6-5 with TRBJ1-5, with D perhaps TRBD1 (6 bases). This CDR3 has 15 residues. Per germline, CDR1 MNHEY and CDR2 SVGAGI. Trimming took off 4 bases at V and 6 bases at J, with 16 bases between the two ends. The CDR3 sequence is CASSWVGGDGQPQHF. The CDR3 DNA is TGTGCCAGCAGTTGGGTAGGGGGTGATGGTCAGCCCCAGCATTTT.

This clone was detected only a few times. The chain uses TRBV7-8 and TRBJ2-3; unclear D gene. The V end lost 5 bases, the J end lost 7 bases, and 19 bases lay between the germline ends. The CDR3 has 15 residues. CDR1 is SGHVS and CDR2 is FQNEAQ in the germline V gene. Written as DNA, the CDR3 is TGTGCCAGCAGCGCTGGAAGGGTCACCCCCCATACGCAGTATTTT. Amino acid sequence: CASSAGRVTPHTQYF.